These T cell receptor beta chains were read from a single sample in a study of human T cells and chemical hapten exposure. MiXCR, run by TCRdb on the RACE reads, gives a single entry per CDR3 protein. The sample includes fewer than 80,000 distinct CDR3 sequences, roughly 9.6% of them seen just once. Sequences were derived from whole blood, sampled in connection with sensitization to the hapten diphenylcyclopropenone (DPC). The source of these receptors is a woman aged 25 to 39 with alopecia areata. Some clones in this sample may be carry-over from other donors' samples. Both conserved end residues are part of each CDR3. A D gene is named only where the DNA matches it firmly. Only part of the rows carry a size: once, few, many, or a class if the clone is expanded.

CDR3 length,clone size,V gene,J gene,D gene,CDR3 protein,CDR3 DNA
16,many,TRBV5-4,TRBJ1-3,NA,CASSPSAPISGNTIYF,TGTGCCAGCAGCCCCTCGGCGCCGATCTCTGGAAACACCATATATTTT
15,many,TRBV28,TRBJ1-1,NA,CASSLPGASNTEAFF,TGTGCCAGCAGTTTGCCAGGGGCCTCGAACACTGAAGCTTTCTTT
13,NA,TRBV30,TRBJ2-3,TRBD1,CAWGQGATDTQYF,TGTGCCTGGGGGCAGGGGGCAACAGATACGCAGTATTTT
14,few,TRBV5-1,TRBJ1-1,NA,CASSSGLPNTEAFF,TGCGCCAGCAGCTCGGGACTCCCGAACACTGAAGCTTTCTTT
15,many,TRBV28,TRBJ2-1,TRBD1,CASTPPGTGGNEQFF,TGTGCCAGCACCCCACCTGGGACAGGGGGCAATGAGCAGTTCTTC
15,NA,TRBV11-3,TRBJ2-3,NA,CASSLDPGVADTQYF,TGTGCCAGCAGCTTAGATCCGGGGGTTGCAGATACGCAGTATTTT
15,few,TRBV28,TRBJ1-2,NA,CASRPETGGNYGYTF,TGTGCCAGCCGACCTGAGACTGGCGGTAACTATGGCTACACCTTC
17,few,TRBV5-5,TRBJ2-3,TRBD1,CASSQSKDRYGADTQYF,TGTGCCAGCAGCCAATCCAAGGACAGGTACGGGGCAGATACGCAGTATTTT
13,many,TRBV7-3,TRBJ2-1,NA,CASSLYQDGEQFF,TGTGCCAGCAGCTTGTATCAGGACGGTGAGCAGTTCTTC
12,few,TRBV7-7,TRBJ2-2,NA,CASPGGTGELFF,TGTGCTAGCCCCGGGGGAACCGGGGAGCTGTTTTTT
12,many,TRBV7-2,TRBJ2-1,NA,CASSYTAREQFF,TGTGCCAGCAGCTACACTGCCCGGGAGCAGTTCTTC
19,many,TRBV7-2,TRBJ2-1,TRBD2,CASSVRGGLAGSSYNEQFF,TGTGCCAGCAGTGTCCGGGGGGGACTAGCGGGCAGCTCCTACAATGAGCAGTTCTTC
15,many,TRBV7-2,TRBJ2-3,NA,CASSFPGPQRDTQYF,TGTGCCAGCAGCTTTCCGGGACCTCAGAGGGATACGCAGTATTTT
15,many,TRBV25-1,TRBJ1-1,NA,CASSAAGRMNTEAFF,TGTGCCAGCAGTGCGGCGGGACGGATGAACACTGAAGCTTTCTTT
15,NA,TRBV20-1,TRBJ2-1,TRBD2,CSAPTSGGAGYEQFF,TGCAGTGCTCCAACTAGCGGGGGGGCCGGTTATGAGCAGTTCTTC
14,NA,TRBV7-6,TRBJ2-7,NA,CASSLGDIIYEQYF,TGTGCCAGCAGCTTAGGGGACATTATCTACGAGCAGTACTTC
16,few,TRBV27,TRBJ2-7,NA,CASSPTNWKKAYEQYF,TGTGCCAGCAGTCCGACAAACTGGAAGAAAGCCTACGAGCAGTACTTC
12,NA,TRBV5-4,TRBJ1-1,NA,CASSHPNTEAFF,TGTGCCAGCAGCCATCCGAACACTGAAGCTTTCTTT
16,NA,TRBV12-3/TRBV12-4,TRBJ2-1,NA,CASTLTDPIPYNEQFF,TGTGCCAGCACCCTAACCGACCCCATCCCCTACAATGAGCAGTTCTTC
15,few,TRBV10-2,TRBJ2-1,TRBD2,CASCRGSGGLNEQFF,TGCGCCAGCTGCCGGGGAAGCGGGGGCCTCAATGAGCAGTTCTTC
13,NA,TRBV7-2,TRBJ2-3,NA,CASSLAYTDTQYF,TGTGCCAGCAGCTTAGCGTACACAGATACGCAGTATTTT
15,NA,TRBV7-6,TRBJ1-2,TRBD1,CASSQGTGGVYGYTF,TGTGCCAGCAGCCAGGGGACAGGGGGCGTCTATGGCTACACCTTC
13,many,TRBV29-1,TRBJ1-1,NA,CSVDRAMNTEAFF,TGCAGCGTTGACAGGGCTATGAACACTGAAGCTTTCTTT
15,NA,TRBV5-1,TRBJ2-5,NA,CASSPRGAGQETQYF,TGCGCCAGCAGCCCCCGGGGGGCCGGGCAAGAGACCCAGTACTTC
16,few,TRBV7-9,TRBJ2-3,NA,CASSLTQGIPTDTQYF,TGTGCCAGCAGCTTAACGCAGGGGATACCGACAGATACGCAGTATTTT
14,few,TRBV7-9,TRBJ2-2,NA,CASSNYWNTGELFF,TGTGCCAGCAGCAACTATTGGAACACCGGGGAGCTGTTTTTT
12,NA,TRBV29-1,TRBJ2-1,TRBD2,CSVQEGGGEQFF,TGCAGCGTCCAAGAGGGCGGGGGTGAGCAGTTCTTC
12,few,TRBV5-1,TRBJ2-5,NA,CASSTDQETQYF,TGCGCCAGCTCGACGGACCAAGAGACCCAGTACTTC
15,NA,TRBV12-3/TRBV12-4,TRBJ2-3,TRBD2,CASSQTSGYADTQYF,TGTGCCAGCAGTCAGACTAGCGGGTATGCAGATACGCAGTATTTT
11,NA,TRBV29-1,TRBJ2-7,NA,CSVKFSYEQYF,TGCAGCGTAAAGTTCTCCTACGAGCAGTACTTC
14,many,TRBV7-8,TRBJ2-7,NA,CASSAGQPGDEQYF,TGTGCCAGCAGCGCCGGACAGCCTGGGGACGAGCAGTACTTC
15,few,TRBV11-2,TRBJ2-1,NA,CASSLGYGETNEQFF,TGTGCCAGCAGCTTAGGCTACGGCGAAACGAATGAGCAGTTCTTC
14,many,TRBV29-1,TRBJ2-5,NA,CSVERTSVGETQYF,TGCAGCGTTGAAAGGACGTCAGTGGGAGAGACCCAGTACTTC
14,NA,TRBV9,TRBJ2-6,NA,CASSYRAGANVLTF,TGTGCCAGCAGCTACCGTGCTGGGGCCAACGTCCTGACTTTC
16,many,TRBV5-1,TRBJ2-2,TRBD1,CASSSQRQGAGGELFF,TGCGCCAGCAGCTCCCAGAGGCAGGGGGCCGGCGGGGAGCTGTTTTTT
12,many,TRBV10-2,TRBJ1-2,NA,CASSESWSAASF,TGCGCCAGCAGTGAGTCTTGGTCCGCCGCCTCCTTC
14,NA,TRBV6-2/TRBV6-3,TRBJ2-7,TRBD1,CASSYSGQGREQYF,TGTGCCAGCAGTTACTCGGGACAGGGAAGAGAGCAGTACTTC
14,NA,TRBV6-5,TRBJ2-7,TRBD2,CASSSPGGAYEQYF,TGTGCCAGCAGTTCCCCCGGGGGGGCCTACGAGCAGTACTTC
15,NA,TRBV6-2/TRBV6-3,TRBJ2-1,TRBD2,CASSKSGGAYNEQFF,TGTGCCAGCAGCAAGAGCGGGGGGGCCTACAATGAGCAGTTCTTC
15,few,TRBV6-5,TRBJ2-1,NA,CASSYSRGKANEQFF,TGTGCCAGCAGTTACTCCCGGGGGAAGGCCAATGAGCAGTTCTTC
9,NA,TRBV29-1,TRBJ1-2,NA,CSVDEGYTF,TGCAGCGTGGACGAGGGCTACACCTTC
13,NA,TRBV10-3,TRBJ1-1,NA,CAIRPQGNTEAFF,TGTGCCATCAGACCCCAGGGAAACACTGAAGCTTTCTTT
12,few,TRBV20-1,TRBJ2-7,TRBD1,CSARGTGGEQYF,TGCAGTGCTAGGGGGACAGGGGGCGAGCAGTACTTC
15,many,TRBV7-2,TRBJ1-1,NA,CASSPKGGGSTEAFF,TGTGCCAGCAGCCCTAAGGGTGGGGGATCCACTGAAGCTTTCTTT
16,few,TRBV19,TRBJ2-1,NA,CASPRIRRGAYNEQFF,TGTGCCAGTCCGCGCATCAGGAGAGGTGCCTACAATGAGCAGTTCTTC
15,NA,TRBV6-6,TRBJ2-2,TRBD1,CASSYTTGDLGELFF,TGTGCCAGCAGTTACACGACAGGGGATTTGGGGGAGCTGTTTTTT
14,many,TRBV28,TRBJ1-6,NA,CASSLGQGGSPLHF,TGTGCCAGCAGTTTGGGGCAGGGCGGGTCACCCCTCCACTTT
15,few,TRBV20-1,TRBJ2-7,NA,CSAREGQGIPYEQYF,TGCAGTGCTAGAGAGGGGCAGGGGATCCCCTACGAGCAGTACTTC
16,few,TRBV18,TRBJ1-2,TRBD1,CASSPVGQGNNYGYTF,TGTGCCAGCTCACCAGTTGGACAGGGGAATAACTATGGCTACACCTTC
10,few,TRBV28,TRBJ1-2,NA,CASSPPGYTF,TGTGCCAGCAGTCCCCCCGGCTACACCTTC
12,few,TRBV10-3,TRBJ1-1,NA,CAIRQGTTEAFF,TGTGCCATCAGGCAGGGGACCACTGAAGCTTTCTTT
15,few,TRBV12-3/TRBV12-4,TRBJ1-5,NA,CASSRHSPSNQPQHF,TGTGCCAGCAGTCGACACTCTCCCAGCAATCAGCCCCAGCATTTT
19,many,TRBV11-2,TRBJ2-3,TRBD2,CASSSSRGGSGLFTDTQYF,TGTGCCAGCAGCTCCTCGCGGGGGGGCTCTGGGCTATTCACAGATACGCAGTATTTT